Given below is one T cell receptor (beta chain) in context. What it recognizes is unknown. Stated time point: patch test 1, 2 weeks after DPC sensitization. Treatment in this sample: therapeutic diphenylcyclopropenone sensitization with weekly scalp DPC. TCRdb reanalysed the RACE reads using MiXCR and keeps one entry per CDR3 protein. In the table there are 60,000 to 80,000 distinct CDR3 sequences, about 31% of which are singletons. This sample stems from a study of human T cells and chemical hapten exposure. Study-level information: Reading of the patch tests, which applied 0.01% DPC to the upper back, occurred at 6 days. TCR yields per sample varied mostly from small pooled library volume differences. General study results and limits: Counts of TCRs above 1 in 1000 frequency stayed unchanged with DPC sensitization. Significantly more large CDR3 similarity clusters were formed by expanded TCRs than by controls.

This clonotype originated in a man between 40 and 49 years old with alopecia areata. Some clones in this sample may be carry-over from other donors' samples. The sample in question was whole blood, obtained in connection with sensitization to the hapten diphenylcyclopropenone (DPC).

The CDR3 DNA reads as TGTGCCAGCATGAGGGATAGAGGGGAAAAACTGTTTTTT. It is translated as CASMRDRGEKLFF. This chain connects TRBV7-2 to TRBJ1-4, with no clear D. V was cut by 7 bases and J by 8 bases, with 14 bases left in between. The CDR3 totals 13 residues. Germline V lookup: CDR1 SGHTA, CDR2 FQGNSA.